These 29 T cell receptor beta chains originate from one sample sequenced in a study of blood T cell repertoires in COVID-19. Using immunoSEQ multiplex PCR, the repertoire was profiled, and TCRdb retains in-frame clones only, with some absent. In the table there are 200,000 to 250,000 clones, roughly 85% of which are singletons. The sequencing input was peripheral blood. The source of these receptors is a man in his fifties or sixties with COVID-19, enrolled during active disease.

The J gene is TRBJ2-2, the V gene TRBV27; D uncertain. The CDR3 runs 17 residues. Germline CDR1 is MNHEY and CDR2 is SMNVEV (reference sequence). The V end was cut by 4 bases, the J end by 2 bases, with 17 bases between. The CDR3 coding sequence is TGTGCCAGCAGTTCCCCCCAGGCAGAGATAAACACCGGGGAGCTGTTTTTT. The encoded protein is CASSSPQAEINTGELFF.

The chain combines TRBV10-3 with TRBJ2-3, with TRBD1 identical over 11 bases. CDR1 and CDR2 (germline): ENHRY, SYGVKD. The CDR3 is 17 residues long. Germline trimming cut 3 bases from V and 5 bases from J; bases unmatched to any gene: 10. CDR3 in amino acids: CAISDLPGTGGLDTQYF. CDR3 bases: TGTGCCATCAGTGATTTACCTGGGACAGGGGGTTTAGATACGCAGTATTTT.

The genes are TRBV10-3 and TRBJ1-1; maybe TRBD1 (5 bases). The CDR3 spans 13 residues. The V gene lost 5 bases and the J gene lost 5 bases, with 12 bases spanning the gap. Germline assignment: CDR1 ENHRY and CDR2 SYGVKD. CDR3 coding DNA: TGTGCCATCAGTCCCAGGCGGGGGACTGAAGCTTTCTTT. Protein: CAISPRRGTEAFF.

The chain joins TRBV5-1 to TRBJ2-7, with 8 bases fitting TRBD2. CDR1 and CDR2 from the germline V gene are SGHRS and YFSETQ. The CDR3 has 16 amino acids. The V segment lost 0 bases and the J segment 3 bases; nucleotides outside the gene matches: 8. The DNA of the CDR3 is TGCGCCAGCAGCTTGGGGCCGCGGGGGGAGAACTACGAGCAGTACTTC. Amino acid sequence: CASSLGPRGENYEQYF. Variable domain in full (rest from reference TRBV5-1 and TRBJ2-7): KAGVTQTPRYLIKTRGQQVTLSCSPISGHRSVSWYQQTPGQGLQFLFEYFSETQRNKGNFPGRFSGRQFSNSRSEMNVSTLELGDSALYLCASSLGPRGENYEQYFGPGTRLTVT.

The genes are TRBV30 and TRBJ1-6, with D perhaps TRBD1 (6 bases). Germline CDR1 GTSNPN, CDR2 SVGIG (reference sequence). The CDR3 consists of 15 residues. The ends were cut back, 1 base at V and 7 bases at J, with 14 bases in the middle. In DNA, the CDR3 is TGTGCCTGGAGTGCCCATGGGGGCTGGAATTCACCCCTCCACTTT. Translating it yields CAWSAHGGWNSPLHF.

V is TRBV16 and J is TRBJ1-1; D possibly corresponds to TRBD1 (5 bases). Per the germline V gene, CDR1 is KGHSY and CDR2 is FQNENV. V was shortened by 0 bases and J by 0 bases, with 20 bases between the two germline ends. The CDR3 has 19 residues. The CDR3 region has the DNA TGTGCCAGCAGCCAATCGGGGCTGACAGTAGAAAACATGAACACTGAAGCTTTCTTT. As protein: CASSQSGLTVENMNTEAFF.

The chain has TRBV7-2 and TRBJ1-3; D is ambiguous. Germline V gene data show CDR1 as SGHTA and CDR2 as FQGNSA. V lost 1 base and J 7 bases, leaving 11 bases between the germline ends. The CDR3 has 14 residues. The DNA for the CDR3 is TGTGCCAGCAGCTTAGGGTCCGAGTGGAACACCATATATTTT. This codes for CASSLGSEWNTIYF.

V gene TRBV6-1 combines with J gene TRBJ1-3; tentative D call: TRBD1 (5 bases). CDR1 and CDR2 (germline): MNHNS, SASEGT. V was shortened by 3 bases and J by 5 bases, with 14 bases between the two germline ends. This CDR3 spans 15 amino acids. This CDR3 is CASSEAGRRRNTIYF. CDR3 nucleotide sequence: TGTGCCAGCAGTGAGGCAGGGAGGAGGCGAAACACCATATATTTT.

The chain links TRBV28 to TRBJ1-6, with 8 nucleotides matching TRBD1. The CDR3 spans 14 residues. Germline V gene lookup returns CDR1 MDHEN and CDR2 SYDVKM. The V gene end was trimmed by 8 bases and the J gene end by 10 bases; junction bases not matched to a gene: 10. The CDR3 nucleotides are TGTGCCAGCTCAGGACAGGGTTTAGGATCACCCCTCCACTTT. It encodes CASSGQGLGSPLHF.

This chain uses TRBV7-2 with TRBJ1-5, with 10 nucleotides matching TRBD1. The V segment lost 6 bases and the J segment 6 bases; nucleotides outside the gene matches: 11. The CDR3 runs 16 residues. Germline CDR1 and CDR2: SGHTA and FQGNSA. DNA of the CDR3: TGTGCCAGCAGTACAACCGGGACAGGGGTGAGTCAGCCCCAGCATTTT. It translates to CASSTTGTGVSQPQHF.

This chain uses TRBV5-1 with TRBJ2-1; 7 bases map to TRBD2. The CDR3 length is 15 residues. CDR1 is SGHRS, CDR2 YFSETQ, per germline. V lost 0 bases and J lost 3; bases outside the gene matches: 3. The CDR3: CASSLAGTNYNEQFF. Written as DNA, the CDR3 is TGCGCCAGCAGCTTGGCCGGGACTAACTACAATGAGCAGTTCTTC.

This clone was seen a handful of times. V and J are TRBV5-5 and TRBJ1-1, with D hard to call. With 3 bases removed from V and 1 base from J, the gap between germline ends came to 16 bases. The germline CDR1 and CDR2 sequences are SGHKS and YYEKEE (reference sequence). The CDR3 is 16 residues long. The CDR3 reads CASSSDFQRKNTEAFF. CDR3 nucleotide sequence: TGTGCCAGCAGCTCCGACTTCCAGAGGAAGAACACTGAAGCTTTCTTT.

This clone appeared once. CDR3 nucleotide sequence: TGTGCCTGGAGTGTTCCCGGATGGGCAGGGGAATACACCATATATTTT. Protein sequence: CAWSVPGWAGEYTIYF. This chain links TRBV30 with TRBJ1-3, with D possibly being TRBD1 (6 bases). The CDR3 extends over 16 amino acids. V lost 0 bases and J lost 8, with 20 bases in between. Germline loops: CDR1 GTSNPN, CDR2 SVGIG (reference sequence).

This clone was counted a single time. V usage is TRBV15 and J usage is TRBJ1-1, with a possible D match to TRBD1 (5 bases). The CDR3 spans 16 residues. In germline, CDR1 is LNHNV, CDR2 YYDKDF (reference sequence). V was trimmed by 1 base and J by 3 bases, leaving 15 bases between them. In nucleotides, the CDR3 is TGTGCCACCAGCAGAGTAGAGGGACTGCGGGACACTGAAGCTTTCTTT. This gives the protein CATSRVEGLRDTEAFF.

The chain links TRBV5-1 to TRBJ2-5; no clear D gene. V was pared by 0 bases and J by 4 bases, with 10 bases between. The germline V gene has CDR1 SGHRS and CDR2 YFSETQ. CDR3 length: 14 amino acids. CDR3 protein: CASSLASGPETQYF. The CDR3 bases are TGCGCCAGCAGCTTGGCCTCTGGCCCAGAGACCCAGTACTTC.

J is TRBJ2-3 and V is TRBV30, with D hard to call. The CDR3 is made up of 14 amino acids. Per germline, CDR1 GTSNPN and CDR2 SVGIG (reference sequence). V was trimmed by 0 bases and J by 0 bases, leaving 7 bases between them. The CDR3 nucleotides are TGTGCCTGGAGTGTTTCCCGTAGCACAGATACGCAGTATTTT. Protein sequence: CAWSVSRSTDTQYF.

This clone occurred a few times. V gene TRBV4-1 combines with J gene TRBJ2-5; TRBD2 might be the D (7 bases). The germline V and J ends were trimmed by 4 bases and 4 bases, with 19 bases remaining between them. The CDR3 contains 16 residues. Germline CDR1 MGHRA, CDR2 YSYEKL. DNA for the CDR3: TGCGCCAGCAGCCGTAGGGGGGGAGCGGCCGGAGAGACCCAGTACTTC. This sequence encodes CASSRRGGAAGETQYF.

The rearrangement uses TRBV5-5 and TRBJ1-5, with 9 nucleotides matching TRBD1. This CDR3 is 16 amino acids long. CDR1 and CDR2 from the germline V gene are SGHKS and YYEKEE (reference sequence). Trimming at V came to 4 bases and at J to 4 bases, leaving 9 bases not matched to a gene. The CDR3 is CASSLRTGTGNQPQHF. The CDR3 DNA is TGTGCCAGCAGCCTACGGACCGGGACAGGGAATCAGCCCCAGCATTTT.

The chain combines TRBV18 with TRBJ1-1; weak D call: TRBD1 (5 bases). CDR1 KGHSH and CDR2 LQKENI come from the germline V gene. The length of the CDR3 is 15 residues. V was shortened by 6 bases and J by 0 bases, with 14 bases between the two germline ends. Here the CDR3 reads CASSLVGALNTEAFF. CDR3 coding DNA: TGTGCCAGCTCCCTCGTTGGGGCTTTGAACACTGAAGCTTTCTTT. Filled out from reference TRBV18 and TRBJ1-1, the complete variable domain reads NAGVMQNPRHLVRRRGQEARLRCSPMKGHSHVYWYRQLPEEGLKFMVYLQKENIIDESGMPKERFSAEFPKEGPSILRIQQVVRGDSAAYFCASSLVGALNTEAFFGQGTRLTVV.

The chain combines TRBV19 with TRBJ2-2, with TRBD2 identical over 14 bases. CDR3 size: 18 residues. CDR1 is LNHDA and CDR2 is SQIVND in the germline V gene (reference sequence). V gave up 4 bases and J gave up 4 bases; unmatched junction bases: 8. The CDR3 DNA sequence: TGTGCCAGTAGTAATCGACTAGCGGGGGGGCCTACCACCGGGGAGCTGTTTTTT. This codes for CASSNRLAGGPTTGELFF.

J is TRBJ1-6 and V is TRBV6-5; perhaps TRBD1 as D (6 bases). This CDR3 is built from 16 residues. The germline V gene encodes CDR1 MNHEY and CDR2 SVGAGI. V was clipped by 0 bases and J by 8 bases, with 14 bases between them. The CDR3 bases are TGTGCCAGCAGTTACTCGACTGGGGGCTCGGATTCACCCCTCCACTTT. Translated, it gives CASSYSTGGSDSPLHF.

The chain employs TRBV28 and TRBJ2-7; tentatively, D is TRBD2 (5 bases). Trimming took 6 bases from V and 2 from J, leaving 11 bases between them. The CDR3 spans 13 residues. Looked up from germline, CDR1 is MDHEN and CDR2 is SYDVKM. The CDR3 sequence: CASRPGIPYEQYF. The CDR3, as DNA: TGTGCCAGCAGACCCGGGATCCCCTACGAGCAGTACTTC.

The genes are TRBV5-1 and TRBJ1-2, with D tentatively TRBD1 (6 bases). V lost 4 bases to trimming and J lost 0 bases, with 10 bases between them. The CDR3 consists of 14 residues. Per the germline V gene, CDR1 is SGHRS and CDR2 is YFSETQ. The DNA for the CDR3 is TGCGCCAGCAGCGCACAGGGATCTAACTATGGCTACACCTTC. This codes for CASSAQGSNYGYTF.

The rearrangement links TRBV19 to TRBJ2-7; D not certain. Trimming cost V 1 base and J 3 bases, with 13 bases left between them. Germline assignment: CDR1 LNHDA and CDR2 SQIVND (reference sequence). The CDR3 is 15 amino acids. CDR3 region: CASSIGAGLVYEQYF. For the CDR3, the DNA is TGTGCCAGTAGTATAGGCGCAGGTCTTGTCTACGAGCAGTACTTC. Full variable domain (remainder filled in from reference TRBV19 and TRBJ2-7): DGGITQSPKYLFRKEGQNVTLSCEQNLNHDAMYWYRQDPGQGLRLIYYSQIVNDFQKGDIAEGYSVSREKKESFPLTVTSAQKNPTAFYLCASSIGAGLVYEQYFGPGTRLTVT.

CDR3 nucleotide sequence: TGCGCCAGCAGCCAACCGAACCGGGACAGGGGCCGAGATGGCTACACCTTC. Translating gives CASSQPNRDRGRDGYTF. The chain links TRBV4-1 to TRBJ1-2, with TRBD1 identical over 10 bases. The CDR3 contains 17 residues. The germline CDR1 and CDR2 sequences are MGHRA and YSYEKL. V trimming: 2 bases; J trimming: 6 bases; junction bases outside the gene matches: 12.

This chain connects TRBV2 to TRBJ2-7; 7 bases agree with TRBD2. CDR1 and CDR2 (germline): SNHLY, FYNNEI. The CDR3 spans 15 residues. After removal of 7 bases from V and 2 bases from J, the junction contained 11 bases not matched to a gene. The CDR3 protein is CASKAGENLPYEQYF. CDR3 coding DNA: TGTGCCAGCAAGGCGGGAGAAAACCTTCCCTACGAGCAGTACTTC.

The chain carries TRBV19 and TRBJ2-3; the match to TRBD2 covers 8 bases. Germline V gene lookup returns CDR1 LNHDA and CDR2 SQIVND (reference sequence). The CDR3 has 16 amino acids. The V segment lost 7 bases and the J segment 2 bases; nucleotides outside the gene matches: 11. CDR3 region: CASKSRLAGATDTQYF. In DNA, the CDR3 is TGTGCCAGTAAGAGTAGGCTAGCGGGCGCCACAGATACGCAGTATTTT. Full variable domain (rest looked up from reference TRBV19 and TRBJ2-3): DGGITQSPKYLFRKEGQNVTLSCEQNLNHDAMYWYRQDPGQGLRLIYYSQIVNDFQKGDIAEGYSVSREKKESFPLTVTSAQKNPTAFYLCASKSRLAGATDTQYFGPGTRLTVL.

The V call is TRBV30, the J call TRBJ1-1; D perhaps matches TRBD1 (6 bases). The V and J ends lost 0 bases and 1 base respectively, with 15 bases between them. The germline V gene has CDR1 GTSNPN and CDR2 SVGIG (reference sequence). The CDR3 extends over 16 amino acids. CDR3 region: CAWSVNRATRNTEAFF. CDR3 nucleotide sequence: TGTGCCTGGAGTGTAAACAGGGCTACGAGGAACACTGAAGCTTTCTTT.

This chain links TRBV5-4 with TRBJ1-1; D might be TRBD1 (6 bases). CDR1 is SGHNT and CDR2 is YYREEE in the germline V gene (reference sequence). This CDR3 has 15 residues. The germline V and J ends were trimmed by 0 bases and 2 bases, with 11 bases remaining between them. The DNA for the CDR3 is TGTGCCAGCAGCTTGGTTCAGGGGCAAAACACTGAAGCTTTCTTT. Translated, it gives CASSLVQGQNTEAFF.